The T cell receptor beta chain described here comes from a study of T cell clones after liver transplantation. Study-wide background: In this trial, immunosuppression withdrawal was attempted within 2 years of liver transplant. Patients counted as tolerant after at least one year off all immunosuppression, enzymes not exceeding twice normal. Draws occurred before transplant, before withdrawal, and after complete or failed withdrawal.

Unstimulated PBMCs were sorted into CD3+CD4+ and CD3+CD8+ populations. Some clones are missing from TCRdb's copy, which holds only in-frame ones; the method was immunoSEQ multiplex PCR. Of tens of thousands of clones in the sample, 60% to 80% were seen once. The V gene's germline CDR1 is MNHNS and CDR2 SASEGT. V was pared by 0 bases and J by 1 base, with 6 bases between. The CDR3 consists of 15 residues. The J gene is TRBJ2-2, the V gene TRBV6-1; D is unresolved. This clonotype originated in a human patient who received a liver transplant. Some T cells may trace back to the graft donor. Material: CD4+ T cells from blood, obtained at the 22-month timepoint. CDR3 coding DNA: TGTGCCAGCAGTGAAGCCAGGCTGAACACCGGGGAGCTGTTTTTT. Translation: CASSEARLNTGELFF.